The T cell receptor beta chain under discussion was sequenced for a study of cytomegalovirus exposure and HLA in healthy donors. The CDR3 consists of 14 residues. Germline V gives CDR1 ENHRY, CDR2 SYGVKD. V lost 2 bases and J lost 2; bases outside the gene matches: 3. This PCR relied on a set of 60 Vbeta primers and 13 Jbeta primers. Per the authors' pipeline: In a later analysis, tens of millions of unique TCR beta chains included roughly 11 million shared by two or more donors. Repertoires were generated with immunoSEQ multiplex PCR, while TCRdb's copy carries only in-frame clones and drops some. D and trimming were read from the DNA, whereas the V and J calls and clone size are those reported in that table. The table shows about 170,000 clones, with over 70% occurring only once. For this clone: What it binds is unknown.

Healthy bone marrow donors made up the donor group. Study-wide results and caveats: Roughly uniform sequencing depth across donors was assumed, possibly incorrectly.

Material: PBMCs. The receptor was isolated from a female donor in good health and CMV-seronegative. The chain links TRBV10-3 to TRBJ2-7; 7 bases are shared with TRBD1. This chain's CDR3 is CAISEKGAAYEQYF. The CDR3 coding sequence is TGTGCCATCAGTGAGAAGGGGGCAGCCTACGAGCAGTACTTC.